The 8 T cell receptor beta chains presented below share a single source sample, sequenced in a study of OX40 agonist ivuxolimab in advanced cancers. Sequencing used immunoSEQ multiplex PCR; TCRdb keeps in-frame clones, though not all of them. The repertoire has 61,000 or so clones, under 85% of them found once; the top ten carry 3.4%. The input for sequencing was CD4+ or CD8+ T cells sorted from blood, taken in a trial of the OX40 agonist ivuxolimab. The receptors shown here come from an adult with an advanced solid tumor such as melanoma, head and neck, liver or kidney cancer.

The V gene is TRBV27, the J gene TRBJ1-5, with 7 bases fitting TRBD1. V lost 2 bases and J lost 3; bases outside the gene matches: 4. Per the germline V gene, CDR1 is MNHEY and CDR2 is SMNVEV (reference sequence). The CDR3 spans 15 residues. CDR3: CASSLEGAFNQPQHF. The CDR3, as DNA: TGTGCCAGCAGTTTAGAGGGGGCTTTCAATCAGCCCCAGCATTTT.

The chain employs TRBV6-5 and TRBJ1-1, with D tentatively TRBD1 (5 bases). There are 15 residues in the CDR3. V was shortened by 2 bases and J by 1 base, with 11 bases between the two germline ends. Germline loops: CDR1 MNHEY, CDR2 SVGAGI. The CDR3 sequence is CASSYGVGTNTEAFF. CDR3 nucleotides: TGTGCCAGCAGTTACGGGGTAGGGACGAACACTGAAGCTTTCTTT.

The chain employs TRBV18 and TRBJ2-7; TRBD1 matches at 7 bases. The germline V gene has CDR1 KGHSH and CDR2 LQKENI. V was clipped by 6 bases and J by 4 bases; unmatched bases: 9. This CDR3 spans 14 amino acids. Written as DNA, the CDR3 is TGTGCCAGCTCGACAACAGGGGTCGGGTACGAGCAGTACTTC. Its protein is CASSTTGVGYEQYF.

This chain links TRBV4-2 with TRBJ2-7, with 12 bases aligning to TRBD1. After removal of 6 bases from V and 5 bases from J, the junction contained 8 bases not matched to a gene. The CDR3 is 15 amino acids. From germline, CDR1 is LGHNA and CDR2 YNFKEQ. As DNA, the CDR3 is TGTGCCAGCAGTCAGCCGGGACAGGGGGCCCACGAGCAGTACTTC. This translates into CASSQPGQGAHEQYF.

This clone was seen only a few times. The chain employs TRBV12-5 and TRBJ1-2; D might be TRBD1 (6 bases). Germline-derived CDR1 and CDR2 are LGHNT and FRNRAP. CDR3 length equals 14 residues. The V end lost 2 bases, the J end lost 8 bases, and 15 bases lay between the germline ends. The CDR3 here is CASGLNTGGGGYTF. The CDR3 DNA sequence: TGTGCTAGTGGTTTGAATACGGGCGGGGGCGGCTACACCTTC. Full variable domain (outside the CDR3, taken from reference TRBV12-5 and TRBJ1-2): DARVTQTPRHKVTEMGQEVTMRCQPILGHNTVFWYRQTMMQGLELLAYFRNRAPLDDSGMPKDRFSAEMPDATLATLKIQPSEPRDSAVYFCASGLNTGGGGYTFGSGTRLTVV.

This chain connects TRBV27 to TRBJ1-1; TRBD1 aligns across 8 bases. The CDR3 is made up of 11 amino acids. The junction had 1 base not matched to a gene; V was cut back by 8 bases and J by 5 bases. Germline V gene lookup returns CDR1 MNHEY and CDR2 SMNVEV (reference sequence). The CDR3 is CASGQGTEAFF. CDR3 sequence (DNA): TGTGCCAGCGGACAGGGTACTGAAGCTTTCTTT.

The chain is built from TRBV6-5 and TRBJ2-1, with a weak D call TRBD1 (5 bases). Germline CDR1 MNHEY, CDR2 SVGAGI. CDR3 size: 14 residues. V was pared by 6 bases and J by 1 base, with 10 bases between. The CDR3 region has the DNA TGTGCCAGCAGCACTCAGGGTTCCTACAATGAGCAGTTCTTC. It is translated as CASSTQGSYNEQFF.

This clone occurred a few times. The V gene is TRBV7-2, the J gene TRBJ1-6; no clear D. The CDR3 is 14 residues long. V gave up 2 bases and J gave up 8 bases, with 10 bases separating them. In germline, CDR1 is SGHTA, CDR2 FQGNSA. The CDR3 coding sequence is TGTGCCAGCAGCTTACGAGGGTCGGATTCACCCCTCCACTTT. As protein: CASSLRGSDSPLHF.